This T cell receptor beta chain is from a study of CD8+ T cells in alopecia areata. On the study more broadly: Patients remained on tofacitinib for 6 to 18 months and then went 6 months without it. General study points: Scalp lesions, especially in alopecia totalis/universalis, had higher clonality than normal scalp. Researchers reported that TCR sharing among patients proved less clear than in mice, possibly HLA-linked.

cDNA serving as the sequencing template came from extracted, reverse transcribed RNA. Profiling relied on immunoSEQ multiplex PCR, and the TCRdb table lists in-frame clones only, not all of them. The top ten clones hold roughly 16% of a sample with 120,000 to 150,000 clones, 87% of them seen once. In the case of this clone: What it recognizes is unknown.

The CDR3 contains 12 residues. The V gene's germline CDR1 is SGHDT and CDR2 YYEEEE. With 4 bases removed from V and 3 bases from J, the gap between germline ends came to 8 bases. This sequence originates from a human donor with alopecia areata. The input for sequencing was CD8+ T cells sorted from blood, taken at week 0. The chain combines TRBV5-6 with TRBJ2-7; D unresolved. For the CDR3, the DNA is TGTGCCAGCAGCGGCTTGGACTACGAGCAGTACTTC. The encoded protein is CASSGLDYEQYF.